The 26 T cell receptor beta chains reported below all come from one sample, sequenced in a study of blood T cell repertoires in COVID-19. The repertoire was sequenced with immunoSEQ multiplex PCR; TCRdb's copy has only in-frame clones and lacks some. This sample has some 160,000 clones, with around 90% found just once. Sample: peripheral blood. All receptors derive from a man between 18 and 35 years old with acute or convalescent COVID-19.

The chain couples TRBV5-1 to TRBJ2-1; TRBD2 agrees at 14 bases. J gave up 8 bases and V 2 bases, and 6 bases lay outside the gene matches. The CDR3 length is 16 residues. Germline V lookup: CDR1 SGHRS, CDR2 YFSETQ. The CDR3 DNA reads TGCGCCAGCAGCTTCCGACTAGCGGGAGGGGAGGATGAGCAGTTCTTC. As protein: CASSFRLAGGEDEQFF. Full variable domain (missing parts from reference TRBV5-1 and TRBJ2-1): KAGVTQTPRYLIKTRGQQVTLSCSPISGHRSVSWYQQTPGQGLQFLFEYFSETQRNKGNFPGRFSGRQFSNSRSEMNVSTLELGDSALYLCASSFRLAGGEDEQFFGPGTRLTVL.

This clone was recorded only once. The V and J genes are TRBV7-9 and TRBJ1-2; D gene uncertain. The CDR3 consists of 14 residues. The V gene's germline CDR1 is SEHNR and CDR2 FQNEAQ (reference sequence). Trimming shortened V by 6 bases and J by 8 bases, and 19 bases separated the two germline ends. CDR3 in amino acids: CASSREGAGRGYTF. The CDR3 nucleotides read TGTGCCAGCAGTCGCGAAGGAGCCGGAAGGGGCTACACCTTC.

This clone was picked up one time. The rearrangement joins TRBV2 to TRBJ2-1; 11 bases align to TRBD2. The germline V gene has CDR1 SNHLY and CDR2 FYNNEI. Trimming at V came to 6 bases and at J to 8 bases, leaving 9 bases not matched to a gene. The CDR3 sequence is 15 residues long. The CDR3 sequence: CASSTTSGTFHEQFF. The CDR3 region has the DNA TGTGCCAGCAGCACGACTAGCGGGACTTTCCATGAGCAGTTCTTC.

The chain uses TRBV6-5 and TRBJ1-3; the D is unclear. The CDR3 runs 15 residues. Trimming took off 4 bases at V and 0 bases at J, with 10 bases between the two ends. Germline loops: CDR1 MNHEY, CDR2 SVGAGI. The CDR3 spells CASSSSLYSGNTIYF. Here the CDR3 DNA reads TGTGCCAGCAGTTCGAGCCTTTACTCTGGAAACACCATATATTTT.

The chain is built from TRBV6-5 and TRBJ2-1; 10 bases are shared with TRBD2. V was clipped by 6 bases and J by 5 bases; unmatched bases: 7. Germline V gene sequence: CDR1 MNHEY, CDR2 SVGAGI. The CDR3 spans 15 residues. The CDR3 sequence is CASRVSGGGNNEQFF. Here the CDR3 DNA reads TGTGCCAGCAGAGTAAGCGGGGGGGGAAACAATGAGCAGTTCTTC.

The chain links TRBV29-1 to TRBJ1-1; tentatively, D is TRBD1 (6 bases). This CDR3 has 12 residues. Trimming pared 4 bases from V and 1 base from J, leaving 7 bases between. Germline V gene lookup returns CDR1 SQVTM and CDR2 ANQGSEA. CDR3 sequence (DNA): TGCAGCGTTGGGACAGCGAACACTGAAGCTTTCTTT. Its translation is CSVGTANTEAFF.

This clone was seen just once. V is TRBV6-4 and J is TRBJ2-2; D is possibly TRBD2 (5 bases). Per germline, CDR1 MRHNA and CDR2 SNTAGT. The CDR3 spans 12 residues. Trimming removed 5 bases from V and 6 bases from J, with 7 bases in between. CDR3 residues: CASSPGAGELFF. The CDR3 coding sequence is TGTGCCAGCAGTCCCGGGGCCGGGGAGCTGTTTTTT.

The chain combines TRBV4-1 with TRBJ1-2, with D possibly matching TRBD1 (6 bases). From germline, CDR1 is MGHRA and CDR2 YSYEKL. V was shortened by 0 bases and J by 5 bases, with 13 bases between the two germline ends. There are 15 residues in the CDR3. CDR3: CASSQEVRGTYGYTF. In DNA, the CDR3 is TGCGCCAGCAGCCAAGAGGTCAGGGGAACGTATGGCTACACCTTC.

The chain recombines TRBV6-1 with TRBJ2-7, with a weak D call TRBD1 (5 bases). The CDR3 covers 13 residues. Trimming pared 0 bases from V and 6 bases from J, leaving 9 bases between. Germline CDR1 and CDR2: MNHNS and SASEGT. CDR3 amino acids: CASSEAIRAEQYF. CDR3 bases: TGTGCCAGCAGTGAAGCAATCAGGGCCGAGCAGTACTTC.

This clone was observed once. The chain couples TRBV5-1 to TRBJ2-7; the match to TRBD2 covers 10 bases. CDR1 is SGHRS, CDR2 YFSETQ, per germline. The CDR3 consists of 16 residues. The trim removed 2 bases at V and 0 bases at J, leaving 5 bases unmatched. The CDR3 here is CASSFSGTSDSYEQYF. CDR3 DNA sequence: TGCGCCAGCAGCTTTTCCGGGACTAGCGACTCCTACGAGCAGTACTTC.

CDR3 region: CAIIEGTNTGELFF. Here the CDR3 DNA reads TGTGCCATCATTGAAGGGACTAACACCGGGGAGCTGTTTTTT. The chain has TRBV6-1 and TRBJ2-2, with D possibly being TRBD2 (6 bases). CDR1 and CDR2 (germline): MNHNS, SASEGT. The CDR3 is 14 amino acids. Trimming stripped 10 bases from V and 2 bases from J, with 14 bases between.

The V gene is TRBV9, the J gene TRBJ1-2, with 10 bases lining up with TRBD1. The CDR3 has 13 amino acids. V lost 0 bases and J lost 10; bases outside the gene matches: 3. Germline V CDR1 and CDR2: SGDLS, YYNGEE. The CDR3: CASSVGGTGDYTF. The CDR3 coding sequence is TGTGCCAGCAGCGTAGGGGGGACAGGGGACTACACCTTC.

This clone was counted a single time. V and J are TRBV20-1 and TRBJ2-5; no firm D call. There are 10 residues in the CDR3. Germline lookup yields CDR1 DFQATT and CDR2 SNEGSKA (reference sequence). V lost 3 bases and J 3 bases, leaving 2 bases between the germline ends. DNA for the CDR3: TGCAGTGCTAGCGAAGAGACCCAGTACTTC. It yields the protein CSASEETQYF.

The rearrangement joins TRBV7-8 to TRBJ2-7; 9 nucleotides align to TRBD2. The length of the CDR3 is 16 residues. In germline, CDR1 is SGHVS, CDR2 FQNEAQ. V dropped 7 bases and J dropped 5; count of bases not matched to a gene: 15. This CDR3 reads CASTPGVREGHNEQYF. The CDR3 region has the DNA TGTGCCAGCACCCCGGGGGTGCGGGAGGGCCACAACGAGCAGTACTTC.

The chain uses TRBV19 and TRBJ1-1, with D hard to call. With 4 bases removed from V and 6 bases from J, the gap between germline ends came to 15 bases. Germline V gives CDR1 LNHDA, CDR2 SQIVND (reference sequence). CDR3 length equals 14 residues. CDR3 sequence reads: CASSTQREWAEAFF. The CDR3 DNA sequence: TGTGCCAGTAGTACACAACGGGAGTGGGCTGAAGCTTTCTTT. Filled out from reference TRBV19 and TRBJ1-1, the complete variable domain reads DGGITQSPKYLFRKEGQNVTLSCEQNLNHDAMYWYRQDPGQGLRLIYYSQIVNDFQKGDIAEGYSVSREKKESFPLTVTSAQKNPTAFYLCASSTQREWAEAFFGQGTRLTVV.

For this clone: Other DNA sequences from this sample encode an identical CDR3 as well. The J gene is TRBJ1-2, the V gene TRBV5-1; 8 bases are a match to TRBD1. Germline V CDR1 and CDR2: SGHRS, YFSETQ. The CDR3 is made up of 13 amino acids. The ends lost 0 bases at V and 6 bases at J; junction bases unmatched: 1. The CDR3 DNA sequence: TGCGCCAGCAGCTTGGAGACAGGGGATGGCTACACCTTC. This encodes CASSLETGDGYTF. Using reference TRBV5-1 and TRBJ1-2 for the parts outside the CDR3, the full variable domain is KAGVTQTPRYLIKTRGQQVTLSCSPISGHRSVSWYQQTPGQGLQFLFEYFSETQRNKGNFPGRFSGRQFSNSRSEMNVSTLELGDSALYLCASSLETGDGYTFGSGTRLTVV.

This chain links TRBV6-5 with TRBJ1-3; a weak D match, TRBD1 (6 bases). This CDR3 contains 13 residues. Germline V lookup: CDR1 MNHEY, CDR2 SVGAGI. The V end lost 7 bases, the J end lost 3 bases, and 10 bases lay between the germline ends. CDR3 bases: TGTGCCAGCACCCGGGACATTGGAAACACCATATATTTT. Protein: CASTRDIGNTIYF.

The chain employs TRBV1 and TRBJ2-3; the DNA was not compared with TRBD2, the D call given in the table. TRBV1 is flagged as a pseudogene. CDR3 length: 17 residues. The CDR3 region has the DNA TGCACCAGCAGCCAACCTCATAGCGGGAGGGCCAGGGATACGCAGTATTTT. Amino acid sequence: CTSSQPHSGRARDTQYF.

The chain recombines TRBV19 with TRBJ2-1, with 11 bases aligning to TRBD1. Germline values: CDR1 LNHDA, CDR2 SQIVND (reference sequence). The ends lost 6 bases at V and 7 bases at J; junction bases unmatched: 5. The CDR3 spans 14 residues. CDR3 sequence: CASRPGQGANEQFF. The CDR3 DNA is TGTGCCAGTAGGCCCGGACAGGGGGCGAATGAGCAGTTCTTC.

This chain links TRBV10-1 with TRBJ2-3; 12 bases align to TRBD2. The CDR3 runs to 16 residues. The germline V gene has CDR1 WNHNN and CDR2 SYGVQD (reference sequence). The junction had 7 bases not matched to a gene; V was cut back by 3 bases and J by 6 bases. CDR3 sequence reads: CASSENPSGRADTQYF. The CDR3 DNA follows: TGCGCCAGCAGTGAAAATCCTAGCGGGAGGGCTGATACGCAGTATTTT.

The chain joins TRBV6-5 to TRBJ1-3; D unclear. CDR1 and CDR2 from the germline V gene are MNHEY and SVGAGI. V lost 9 bases, J lost 0 bases, and 9 bases lay in between. The CDR3 has 13 amino acids. DNA for the CDR3: TGTGCCAGTCGGGGTTACTCTGGAAACACCATATATTTT. This codes for CASRGYSGNTIYF.

The V and J genes are TRBV9 and TRBJ2-7; TRBD2 matches 9 bases. The junction had 3 bases not matched to a gene; V was cut back by 0 bases and J by 2 bases. The CDR3 loop spans 15 amino acids. Germline V gives CDR1 SGDLS, CDR2 YYNGEE. CDR3 nucleotide sequence: TGTGCCAGCAGCGTAGGGACTAGCGCCGCCTACGAGCAGTACTTC. The encoded protein is CASSVGTSAAYEQYF. Complete variable domain (other parts from reference TRBV9 and TRBJ2-7): DSGVTQTPKHLITATGQRVTLRCSPRSGDLSVYWYQQSLDQGLQFLIQYYNGEERAKGNILERFSAQQFPDLHSELNLSSLELGDSALYFCASSVGTSAAYEQYFGPGTRLTVT.

A single count supports this clone. This chain joins TRBV25-1 and TRBJ1-1; TRBD1 aligns across 10 bases. CDR3 size: 13 residues. CDR1 is MGHDK, CDR2 SYGVNS, per germline. With V trimmed by 6 bases and J by 7 bases, 5 bases remained unmatched. Here the CDR3 reads CASSFGTGVEAFF. CDR3 DNA sequence: TGTGCCAGCAGCTTCGGGACAGGGGTTGAAGCTTTCTTT. Looking up the rest from reference TRBV25-1 and TRBJ1-1 gives the full variable domain: EADIYQTPRYLVIGTGKKITLECSQTMGHDKMYWYQQDPGMELHLIHYSYGVNSTEKGDLSSESTVSRIRTEHFPLTLESARPSHTSQYLCASSFGTGVEAFFGQGTRLTVV.

This chain joins TRBV5-5 and TRBJ2-1; 15 bases match TRBD2. Germline loops: CDR1 SGHKS, CDR2 YYEKEE (reference sequence). The CDR3 consists of 17 residues. The trim removed 4 bases at V and 9 bases at J, leaving 11 bases unmatched. The CDR3: CASSRGLAGGPVGEQFF. CDR3 nucleotides: TGTGCCAGCAGCCGAGGACTAGCGGGAGGGCCGGTGGGTGAGCAGTTCTTC.

The V gene is TRBV5-8, the J gene TRBJ2-3; 13 nucleotides agree with TRBD2. Trimming cost V 0 bases and J 6 bases; bases outside gene matches: 7. The germline gives CDR1 SGHTS, CDR2 YDEGEE. The CDR3 has 17 amino acids. The CDR3 sequence: CASSLETTSGGADTQYF. The CDR3 DNA follows: TGTGCCAGCAGCTTGGAAACCACTAGCGGGGGGGCTGATACGCAGTATTTT. The full variable domain, in which reference TRBV5-8 and TRBJ2-3 provide the parts outside the CDR3, is EAGVTQSPTHLIKTRGQQATLRCSPISGHTSVYWYQQALGLGLQFLLWYDEGEERNRGNFPPRFSGRQFPNYSSELNVNALELEDSALYLCASSLETTSGGADTQYFGPGTRLTVL.

The chain joins TRBV9 to TRBJ2-2, with D tentatively TRBD2 (6 bases). V gave up 0 bases and J gave up 3 bases, with 15 bases separating them. CDR3 length: 17 amino acids. Per germline, CDR1 SGDLS and CDR2 YYNGEE. This CDR3 is CASSVAATGRHTGELFF. The CDR3 DNA sequence: TGTGCCAGCAGCGTAGCTGCGACTGGGAGGCACACCGGGGAGCTGTTTTTT. The variable domain in full, with the rest retrieved from reference TRBV9 and TRBJ2-2, is DSGVTQTPKHLITATGQRVTLRCSPRSGDLSVYWYQQSLDQGLQFLIQYYNGEERAKGNILERFSAQQFPDLHSELNLSSLELGDSALYFCASSVAATGRHTGELFFGEGSRLTVL.